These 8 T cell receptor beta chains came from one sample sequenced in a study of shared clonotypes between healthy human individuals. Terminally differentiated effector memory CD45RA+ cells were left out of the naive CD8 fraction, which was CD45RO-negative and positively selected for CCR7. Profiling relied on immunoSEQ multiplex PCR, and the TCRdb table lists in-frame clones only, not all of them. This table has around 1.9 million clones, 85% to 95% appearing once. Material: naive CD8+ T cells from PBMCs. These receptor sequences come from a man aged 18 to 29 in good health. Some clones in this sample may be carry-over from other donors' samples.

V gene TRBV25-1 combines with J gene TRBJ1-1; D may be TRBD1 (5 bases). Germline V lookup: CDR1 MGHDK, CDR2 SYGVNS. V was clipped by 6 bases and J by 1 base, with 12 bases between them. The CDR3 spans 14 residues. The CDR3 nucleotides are TGTGCCAGCAGGGGGGATGGACGGAACACTGAAGCTTTCTTT. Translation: CASRGDGRNTEAFF. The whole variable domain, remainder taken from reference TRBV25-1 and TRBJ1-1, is EADIYQTPRYLVIGTGKKITLECSQTMGHDKMYWYQQDPGMELHLIHYSYGVNSTEKGDLSSESTVSRIRTEHFPLTLESARPSHTSQYLCASRGDGRNTEAFFGQGTRLTVV.

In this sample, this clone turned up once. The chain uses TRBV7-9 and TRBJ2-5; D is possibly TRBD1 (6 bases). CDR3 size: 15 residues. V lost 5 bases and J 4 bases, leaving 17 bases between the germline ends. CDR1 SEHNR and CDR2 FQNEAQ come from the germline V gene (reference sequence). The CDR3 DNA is TGTGCCAGCAGCCCGAGGTCGGACAGTGCAGAGACCCAGTACTTC. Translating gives CASSPRSDSAETQYF.

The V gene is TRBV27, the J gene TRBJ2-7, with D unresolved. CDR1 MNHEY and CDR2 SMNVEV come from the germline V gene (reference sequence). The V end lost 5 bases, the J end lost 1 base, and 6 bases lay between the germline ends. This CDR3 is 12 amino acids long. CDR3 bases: TGTGCCAGCAGTCCGTATTCCTACGAGCAGTACTTC. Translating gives CASSPYSYEQYF.

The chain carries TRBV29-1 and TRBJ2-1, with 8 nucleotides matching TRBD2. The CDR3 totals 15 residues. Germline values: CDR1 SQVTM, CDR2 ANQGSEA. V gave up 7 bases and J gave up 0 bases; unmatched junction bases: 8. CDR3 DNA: TGCAGCGCCCTCGGGGGGGAATACTCCTACAATGAGCAGTTCTTC. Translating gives CSALGGEYSYNEQFF.

The CDR3 protein is CASSVKIARSYEQYF. CDR3 sequence (DNA): TGTGCCAGCAGCGTTAAAATCGCCCGTTCCTACGAGCAGTACTTC. J is TRBJ2-7 and V is TRBV5-8; D is uncertain. CDR1 SGHTS and CDR2 YDEGEE come from the germline V gene. V was clipped by 4 bases and J by 1 base, with 15 bases between them. The CDR3 runs 15 residues. Complete variable domain (other parts from reference TRBV5-8 and TRBJ2-7): EAGVTQSPTHLIKTRGQQATLRCSPISGHTSVYWYQQALGLGLQFLLWYDEGEERNRGNFPPRFSGRQFPNYSSELNVNALELEDSALYLCASSVKIARSYEQYFGPGTRLTVT.

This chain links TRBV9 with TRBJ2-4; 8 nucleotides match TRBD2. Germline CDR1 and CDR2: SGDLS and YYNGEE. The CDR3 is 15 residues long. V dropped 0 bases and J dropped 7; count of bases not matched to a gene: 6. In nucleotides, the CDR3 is TGTGCCAGCAGCGTAGCTTACGGGAGGGGGAACATTCAGTACTTC. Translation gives CASSVAYGRGNIQYF.

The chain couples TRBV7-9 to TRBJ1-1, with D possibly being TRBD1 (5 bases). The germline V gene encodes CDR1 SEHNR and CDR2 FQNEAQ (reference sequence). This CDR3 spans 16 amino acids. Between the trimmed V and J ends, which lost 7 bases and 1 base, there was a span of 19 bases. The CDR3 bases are TGTGCCAGCACGCTAGAGGGGATCCCCGGGAACACTGAAGCTTTCTTT. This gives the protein CASTLEGIPGNTEAFF.

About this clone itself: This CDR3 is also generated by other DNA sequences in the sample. Written as DNA, the CDR3 is TGTGCCAGCAGCCAAGGTGGTCACGAGCAGTACTTC. This sequence encodes CASSQGGHEQYF. The rearrangement links TRBV14 to TRBJ2-7, with D uncertain. The CDR3 has 12 residues. Trimming removed 1 base from V and 5 bases from J, with 6 bases in between. Germline assignment: CDR1 SGHDN and CDR2 FVKESK.